This T cell receptor beta chain was recorded in a study of blood T cell repertoires in COVID-19. Study-wide context: Specimens from acute and convalescent COVID-19 originated in the United States, Italy and Spain. T cells, B-cell-depleted T cells, or PBMCs provided the cDNA or gDNA that served as material.

V lost 5 bases to trimming and J lost 6 bases, with 13 bases between them. The length of the CDR3 is 13 residues. Germline V gives CDR1 SGHTA, CDR2 FQGNSA. In the authors' workflow: How many nucleated cells were present was estimated from reference gene primer amplification. The table came from immunoSEQ multiplex PCR; TCRdb's copy has only in-frame clones and leaves some out. V, J and clone size derive from that table, while D and trimming were established from the DNA sequence. The sample consists of around 50,000 clones, roughly 82% of them appearing once. The source material was peripheral blood. V and J are TRBV7-2 and TRBJ1-2, with D possibly TRBD1 on 6 matching bases. This clonotype was obtained from a man in his forties with acute or convalescent COVID-19. As DNA, the CDR3 is TGTGCCAGCAGCCCGGGGGGGCAGAATGGCTACACCTTC. It specifies CASSPGGQNGYTF.